The present T cell receptor (beta chain) was sequenced within a study of blood T cell repertoires in COVID-19. Study details: The United States, Italy and Spain supplied acute and convalescent COVID-19 samples.

Authors' data handling: Amplification with reference gene primers provided the estimates of nucleated cell counts. Libraries were prepared by immunoSEQ multiplex PCR; TCRdb keeps only in-frame clonotypes and omits some of them. V and J calls and clone size follow that table, whereas D and trimming were derived from the DNA. Of about 230,000 clones listed, around 89% are singletons. Notes on this clone: Compared with germline, one end of the junction differs, possibly owing to a read error.

The CDR3 is 11 amino acids. Germline-derived CDR1 and CDR2 are SGHAT and FQNNGV. The receptor's source is a woman in her forties with acute COVID-19. The sample comprised PBMCs or T cells enriched from blood (not recorded which). The chain uses TRBV11-2 and TRBJ1-1; perhaps TRBD1 as D (6 bases). This CDR3 is CASTLQGKAFF. Written as DNA, the CDR3 is TGTGCCAGCACCTTACAGGGTAAAGCTTTCTTT.